A selection of T cell receptor beta chains follows, all from one sample in a study of blood T cell repertoires in COVID-19. Clones were sequenced by immunoSEQ multiplex PCR, and TCRdb holds only the in-frame ones, with some missing. Found here are fewer than 250,000 clones, roughly four fifths of them singletons; the top ten hold 3.6%. The sequenced sample consisted of PBMCs or T cells enriched from blood (not recorded which). The receptors come from a woman in her thirties or forties who had been exposed to COVID-19. CDR3s include the opening cysteine and the closing phenylalanine or tryptophan. Each record gives: V gene, D gene, clone size, J gene, CDR3 length, CDR3 DNA, CDR3 protein. The D gene is left open where the match is weak. Rows may omit the clone size; those that give it use once, few, many or a size class.

V: TRBV27
D: NA
size: NA
J: TRBJ1-5
length: 14
DNA: TGTGCCAGCAGGCGCAGGTATAGCAATCAGCCCCAGCATTTT
CDR3: CASRRRYSNQPQHF

V: TRBV3-1/TRBV3-2
D: TRBD1
size: NA
J: TRBJ1-2
length: 13
DNA: TGTGCCAGCAGCCTCGACAGGGTCGGTGGCTACACCTTC
CDR3: CASSLDRVGGYTF

V: TRBV18
D: NA
size: NA
J: TRBJ2-7
length: 13
DNA: TGTGCCAGCTCCCCCAGGGGTACCTACGAGCAGTACTTC
CDR3: CASSPRGTYEQYF

V: TRBV5-1
D: NA
size: NA
J: TRBJ2-3
length: 15
DNA: TGCGCCAGCAGGCCGACAGGCCAAAGCACAGATACGCAGTATTTT
CDR3: CASRPTGQSTDTQYF

V: TRBV5-1
D: NA
size: once
J: TRBJ1-1
length: 13
DNA: TGCGCCAGCAGCTTATGGACAAACACTGAAGCTTTCTTT
CDR3: CASSLWTNTEAFF

V: TRBV7-2
D: NA
size: NA
J: TRBJ2-1
length: 14
DNA: TGTGCCAGCAGCTTAGTTACCAGGCGGGATGAGCAGTTCTTC
CDR3: CASSLVTRRDEQFF

V: TRBV4-1
D: NA
size: NA
J: TRBJ1-1
length: 14
DNA: TGCGCCAGCAGGCCGACAGCTTTGAACACTGAAGCTTTCTTT
CDR3: CASRPTALNTEAFF

V: TRBV7-6
D: NA
size: NA
J: TRBJ1-4
length: 17
DNA: TGTGCCAGCAGCTTAGTTGGCAGGGGAGCCCTAAATGAAAAACTGTTTTTT
CDR3: CASSLVGRGALNEKLFF

V: TRBV13
D: NA
size: NA
J: TRBJ2-1
length: 14
DNA: TGTGCCAGCAGCCCACCAGGGGGGCGACGGGAGCAGTTCTTC
CDR3: CASSPPGGRREQFF

V: TRBV2
D: NA
size: NA
J: TRBJ1-1
length: 14
DNA: TGTGCCAGCGGAGACCAGAACATGAACACTGAAGCTTTCTTT
CDR3: CASGDQNMNTEAFF

V: TRBV7-2
D: NA
size: NA
J: TRBJ2-7
length: 14
DNA: TGTGCCAGCAGCCCCGGAGGGAATTCTGCCGAGCAGTACTTC
CDR3: CASSPGGNSAEQYF

V: TRBV19
D: TRBD1
size: NA
J: TRBJ1-1
length: 14
DNA: TGTGCCAGTAGTTTACTACAGGGGGACACTGAAGCTTTCTTT
CDR3: CASSLLQGDTEAFF

V: TRBV7-2
D: TRBD2
size: once
J: TRBJ2-7
length: 15
DNA: TGTGCCAGCAGCTTTCGGGGTAGCGGGGCCTACGAGCAGTACTTC
CDR3: CASSFRGSGAYEQYF

V: TRBV27
D: TRBD1
size: NA
J: TRBJ1-2
length: 14
DNA: TGTGCCAGCAGTTTAGGGGGACAGCACTATGGCTACACCTTC
CDR3: CASSLGGQHYGYTF

V: TRBV27
D: NA
size: NA
J: TRBJ1-1
length: 11
DNA: TGTGCCAGCAGTTTTCTTTTTGAAGCTTTCTTT
CDR3: CASSFLFEAFF

V: TRBV6-5
D: TRBD1
size: NA
J: TRBJ1-2
length: 14
DNA: TGTGCCAGCAGTCCTCAGACAGGGAAAGATGGCTACACCTTC
CDR3: CASSPQTGKDGYTF

V: TRBV9
D: NA
size: NA
J: TRBJ1-6
length: 16
DNA: TGTGCCAGCAGCGCTCCGGGGGGATCGGGTAATTCACCCCTCCACTTT
CDR3: CASSAPGGSGNSPLHF